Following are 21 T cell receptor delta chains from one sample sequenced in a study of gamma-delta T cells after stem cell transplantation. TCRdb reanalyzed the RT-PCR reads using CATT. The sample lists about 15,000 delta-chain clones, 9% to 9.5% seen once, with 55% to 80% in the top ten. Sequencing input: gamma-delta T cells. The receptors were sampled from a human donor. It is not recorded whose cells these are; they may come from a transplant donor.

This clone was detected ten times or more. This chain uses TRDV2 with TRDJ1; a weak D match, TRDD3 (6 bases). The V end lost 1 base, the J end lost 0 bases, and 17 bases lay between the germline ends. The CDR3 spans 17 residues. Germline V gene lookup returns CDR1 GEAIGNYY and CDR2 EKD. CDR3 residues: CACDTGGDRAYTDKLIF. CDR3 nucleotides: TGTGCCTGTGACACAGGCGGGGATCGGGCCTACACCGATAAACTCATCTTT.

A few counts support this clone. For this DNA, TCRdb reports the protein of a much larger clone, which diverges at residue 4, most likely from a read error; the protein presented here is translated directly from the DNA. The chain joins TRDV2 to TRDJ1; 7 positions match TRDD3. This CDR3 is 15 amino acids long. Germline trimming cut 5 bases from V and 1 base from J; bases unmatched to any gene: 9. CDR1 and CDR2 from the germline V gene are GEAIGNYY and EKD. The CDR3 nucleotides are TGTGCCTGTGGCCTACTGGGGCAATCCACCGATAAACTCATCTTT. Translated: CACGLLGQSTDKLIF.

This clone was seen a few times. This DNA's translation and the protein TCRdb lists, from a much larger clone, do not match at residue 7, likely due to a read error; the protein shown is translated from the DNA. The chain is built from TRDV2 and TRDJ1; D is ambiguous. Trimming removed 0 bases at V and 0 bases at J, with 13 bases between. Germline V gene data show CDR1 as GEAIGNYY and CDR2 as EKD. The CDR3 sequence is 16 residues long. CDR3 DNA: TGTGCCTGTGACACCGCGGCCCCCCCGTACACCGATAAACTCATCTTT. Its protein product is CACDTAAPPYTDKLIF.

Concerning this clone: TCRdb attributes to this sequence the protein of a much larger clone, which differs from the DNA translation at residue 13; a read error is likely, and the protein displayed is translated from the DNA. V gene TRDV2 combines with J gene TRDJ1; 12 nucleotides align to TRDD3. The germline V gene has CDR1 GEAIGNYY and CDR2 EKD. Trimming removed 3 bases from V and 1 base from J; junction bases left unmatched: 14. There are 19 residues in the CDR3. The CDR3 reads CACDPTSALGDTLTDKLIF. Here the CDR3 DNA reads TGTGCCTGTGACCCCACGTCGGCCCTGGGGGATACGCTCACCGATAAACTCATCTTT.

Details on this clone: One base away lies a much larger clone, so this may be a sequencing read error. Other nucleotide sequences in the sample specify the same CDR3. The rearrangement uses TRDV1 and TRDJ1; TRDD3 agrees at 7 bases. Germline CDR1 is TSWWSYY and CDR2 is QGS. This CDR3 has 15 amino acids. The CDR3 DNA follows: TGTGCTCTTGGGTTTAGGAGAGGGACTGGGGACGGACTCATCTTC. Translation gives CALGFRRGTGDGLIF.

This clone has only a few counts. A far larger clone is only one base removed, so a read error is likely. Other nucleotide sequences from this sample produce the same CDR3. The CDR3 region is CACDLLGDTADKLIF. The CDR3 coding sequence is TGTGCCTGTGATTTACTGGGGGATACGGCCGATAAACTCATCTTT. The V call is TRDV2, the J call TRDJ1; TRDD3 aligns across 13 bases. With V trimmed by 4 bases and J by 3 bases, 4 bases remained unmatched. CDR1 and CDR2 (germline): GEAIGNYY, EKD. The CDR3 is made up of 15 amino acids.

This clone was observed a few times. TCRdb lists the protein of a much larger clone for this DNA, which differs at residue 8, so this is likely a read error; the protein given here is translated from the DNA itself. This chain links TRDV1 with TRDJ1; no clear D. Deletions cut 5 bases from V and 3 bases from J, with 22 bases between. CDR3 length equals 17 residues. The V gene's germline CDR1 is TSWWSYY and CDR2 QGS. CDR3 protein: CALGKRISFRASDKLIF. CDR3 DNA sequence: TGTGCTCTTGGGAAACGGATCTCATTTCGGGCTTCCGATAAACTCATCTTT.

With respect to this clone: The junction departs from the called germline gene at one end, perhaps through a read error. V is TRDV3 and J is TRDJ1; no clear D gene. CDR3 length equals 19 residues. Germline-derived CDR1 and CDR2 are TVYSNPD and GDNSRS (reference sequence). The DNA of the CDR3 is TGCTCGGTCTGTTCCAGTAAACGAACGGAGGACCCGTACACCGATAAACTCATCTTT. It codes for CSVCSSKRTEDPYTDKLIF. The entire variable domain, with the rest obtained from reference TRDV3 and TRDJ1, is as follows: CDKVTQSSPDQTVASGSEVVLLCTYDTVYSNPDLFWYRIRPDYSFQFVFYGDNSRSEGADFTQGRFSVKHILTQKAFHLVISPVRTEDSATYYCSVCSSKRTEDPYTDKLIFGKGTRVTVEP.

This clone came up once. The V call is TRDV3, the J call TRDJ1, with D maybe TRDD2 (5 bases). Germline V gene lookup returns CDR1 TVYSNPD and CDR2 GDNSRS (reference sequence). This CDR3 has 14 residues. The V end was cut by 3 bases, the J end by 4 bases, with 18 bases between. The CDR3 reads CAFPSSHIDDKLIF. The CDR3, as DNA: TGTGCCTTCCCCTCTTCCCATATAGACGATAAACTCATCTTT.

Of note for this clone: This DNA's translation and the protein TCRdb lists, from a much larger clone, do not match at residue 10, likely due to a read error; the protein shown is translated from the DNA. The DNA for the CDR3 is TGTGCCTGTGACACGTTACTGGGTGGGCCCGATAAACTCATCTTT. Amino acid sequence: CACDTLLGGPDKLIF. V gene TRDV2 combines with J gene TRDJ1, with TRDD3 as a possible D gene (6 bases). The germline V gene encodes CDR1 GEAIGNYY and CDR2 EKD. The CDR3 loop spans 15 amino acids. Trimming removed 1 base from V and 3 bases from J, with 14 bases in between.

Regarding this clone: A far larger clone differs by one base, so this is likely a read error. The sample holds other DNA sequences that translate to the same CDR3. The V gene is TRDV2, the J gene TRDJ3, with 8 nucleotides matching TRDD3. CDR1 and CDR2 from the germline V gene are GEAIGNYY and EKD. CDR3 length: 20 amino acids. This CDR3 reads CACDWMVGDSSSWDTRQMFF. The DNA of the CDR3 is TGTGCCTGTGACTGGATGGTGGGGGATTCAAGCTCCTGGGACACCCGCCAGATGTTTTTC.

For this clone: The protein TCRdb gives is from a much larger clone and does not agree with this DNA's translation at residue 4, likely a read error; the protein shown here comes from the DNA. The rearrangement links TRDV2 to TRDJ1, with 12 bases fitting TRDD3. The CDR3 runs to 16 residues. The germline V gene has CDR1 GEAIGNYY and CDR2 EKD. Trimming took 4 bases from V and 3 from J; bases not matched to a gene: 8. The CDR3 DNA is TGTGCCTGTGAGGCCTTGCTGGGGGATACGCCCGATAAACTCATCTTT. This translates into CACEALLGDTPDKLIF.

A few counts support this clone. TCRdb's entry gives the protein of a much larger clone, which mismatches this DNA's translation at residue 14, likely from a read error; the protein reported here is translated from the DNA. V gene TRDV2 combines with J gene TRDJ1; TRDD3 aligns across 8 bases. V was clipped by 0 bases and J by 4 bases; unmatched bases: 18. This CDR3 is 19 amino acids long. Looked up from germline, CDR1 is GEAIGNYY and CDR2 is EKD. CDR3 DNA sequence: TGTGCCTGTGACACCGTTGGAACGGGGATACCGGGGACCCTCGATAAACTCATCTTT. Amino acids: CACDTVGTGIPGTLDKLIF.

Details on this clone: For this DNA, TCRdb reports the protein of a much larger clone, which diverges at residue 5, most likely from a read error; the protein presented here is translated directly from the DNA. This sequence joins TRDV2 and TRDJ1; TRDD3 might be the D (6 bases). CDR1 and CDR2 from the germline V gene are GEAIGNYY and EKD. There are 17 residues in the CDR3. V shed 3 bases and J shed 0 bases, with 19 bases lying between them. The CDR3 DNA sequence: TGTGCCTGTGACCCCCTCGCTGGGGCCACCTACACCGATAAACTCATCTTT. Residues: CACDPLAGATYTDKLIF.

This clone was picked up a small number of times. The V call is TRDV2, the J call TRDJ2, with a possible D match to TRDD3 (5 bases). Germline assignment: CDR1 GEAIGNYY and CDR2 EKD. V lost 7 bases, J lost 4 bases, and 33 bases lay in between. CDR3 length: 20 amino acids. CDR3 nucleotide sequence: TGTGCCTGCGACTCCCATGGGAGGGGGGGCAAAAACCGTTCGACAGCACAACTCTTCTTT. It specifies CACDSHGRGGKNRSTAQLFF.

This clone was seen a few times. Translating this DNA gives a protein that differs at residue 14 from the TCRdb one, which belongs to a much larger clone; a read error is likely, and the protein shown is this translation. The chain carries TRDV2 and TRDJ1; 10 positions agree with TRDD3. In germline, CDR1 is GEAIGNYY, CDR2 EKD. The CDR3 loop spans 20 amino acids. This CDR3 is CACDTVYQLVGDTAGDKLIF. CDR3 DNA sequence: TGTGCCTGTGACACCGTTTACCAACTCGTGGGGGATACAGCGGGCGATAAGCTCATCTTT.

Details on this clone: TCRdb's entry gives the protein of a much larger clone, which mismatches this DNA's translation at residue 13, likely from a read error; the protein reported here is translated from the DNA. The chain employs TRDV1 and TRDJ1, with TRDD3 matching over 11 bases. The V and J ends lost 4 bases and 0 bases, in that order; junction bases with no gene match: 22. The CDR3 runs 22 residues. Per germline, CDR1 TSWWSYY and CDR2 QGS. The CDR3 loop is CALGAPPMWGIRYFLYTDKLIF. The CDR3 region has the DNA TGTGCTCTTGGGGCTCCTCCTATGTGGGGGATACGATACTTTTTGTACACCGATAAACTCATCTTT.

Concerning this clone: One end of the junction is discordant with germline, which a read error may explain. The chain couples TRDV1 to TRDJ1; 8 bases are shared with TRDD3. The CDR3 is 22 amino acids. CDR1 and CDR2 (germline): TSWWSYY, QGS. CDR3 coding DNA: TGTGCTATTGGGGAAATCCTAATCAGTACCCTCTGGCGGGATACGGTCGGGGGTAAACTCATCTTT. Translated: CAIGEILISTLWRDTVGGKLIF.

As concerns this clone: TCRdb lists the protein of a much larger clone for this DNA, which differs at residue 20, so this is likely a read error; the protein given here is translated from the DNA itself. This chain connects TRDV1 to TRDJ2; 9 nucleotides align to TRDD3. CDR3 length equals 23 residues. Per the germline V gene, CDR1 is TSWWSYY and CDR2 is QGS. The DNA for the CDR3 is TGTGCTCTTGGGAAGGGGATCCTACTGAAATACGGGGGGATACTGGACTTGACAGCACATCTCTTCTTT. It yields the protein CALGKGILLKYGGILDLTAHLFF.

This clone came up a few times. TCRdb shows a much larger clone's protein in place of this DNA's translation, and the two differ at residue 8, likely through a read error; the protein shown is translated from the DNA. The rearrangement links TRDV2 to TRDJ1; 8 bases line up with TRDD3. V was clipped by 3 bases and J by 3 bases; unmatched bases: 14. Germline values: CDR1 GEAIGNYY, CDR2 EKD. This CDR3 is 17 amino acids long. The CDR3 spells CACDPLMWDTRPDKLIF. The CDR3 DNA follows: TGTGCCTGTGACCCTCTGATGTGGGATACGCGCCCCGATAAACTCATCTTT.

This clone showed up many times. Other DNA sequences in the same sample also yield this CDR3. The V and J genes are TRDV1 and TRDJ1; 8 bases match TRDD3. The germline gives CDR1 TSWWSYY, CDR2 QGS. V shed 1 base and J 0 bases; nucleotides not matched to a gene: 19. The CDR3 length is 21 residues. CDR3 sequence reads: CALGEPDSLGWGILHTDKLIF. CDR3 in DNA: TGTGCTCTTGGGGAACCCGATTCCCTGGGGTGGGGGATCCTCCACACCGATAAACTCATCTTT.